This T cell receptor beta chain came from a study of cytomegalovirus exposure and HLA in healthy donors. The PCR used 60 Vbeta and 13 Jbeta primers. Repertoires were generated with immunoSEQ multiplex PCR, while TCRdb's copy carries only in-frame clones and drops some. There are under 200,000 clones in the sample; roughly 80% occur only once, and 2% to 2.5% lies in the top ten. The germline V and J ends were trimmed by 5 bases and 0 bases, with 13 bases remaining between them. The CDR3 covers 15 residues. Germline V gives CDR1 SGHNT, CDR2 YENEEA. The receptor's source is a man aged 45-65 years in good health and CMV-seropositive. The chain recombines TRBV11-3 with TRBJ1-2; D remains ambiguous. Sequenced material: PBMCs. CDR3 in amino acids: CASSPRAGANYGYTF. In DNA form, the CDR3 reads TGTGCCAGCAGCCCCCGGGCGGGAGCTAACTATGGCTACACCTTC. Drawing the rest from reference TRBV11-3 and TRBJ1-2, the complete variable domain is EAGVVQSPRYKIIEKKQPVAFWCNPISGHNTLYWYLQNLGQGPELLIRYENEEAVDDSQLPKDRFSAERLKGVDSTLKIQPAELGDSAVYLCASSPRAGANYGYTFGSGTRLTVV.